The clone carrying this T cell receptor (beta chain) was counted between two and nine times. Its antigen is unidentified. A second PCR of about 6 to 11 cycles used a sample-barcoded 5' primer and a J-beta primer mix. TCRdb passed the 5' RACE reads through MiXCR, listing each CDR3 protein once. The sample shows 1.4 million to 1.5 million distinct CDR3 sequences, about 43% of them seen only once. Trimming removed 2 bases from V and 1 base from J, with 5 bases in between. The CDR3 has 13 amino acids. Germline CDR1 reads SGHRS; CDR2 reads YFSETQ. The data originate from a study of blood T cells in healthy people across ages. Across the whole study: Template switching caught about one barcoded beta molecule for each two T cells.

Study results and limitations: Unsorted PBMC material precluded a definitive naive versus antigen-experienced comparison. More naive CD4+ cells and higher diversity marked long-lived donors relative to aged donors. With donor CMV status unknown, expanded clonotype changes were possibly confounded.

The source of this sequence is a woman between 18 and 30 years old in good health. The sequencing input was blood. The V gene is TRBV5-1, the J gene TRBJ2-3; D not certain. The CDR3 loop is CASSFYGTDTQYF. The CDR3 DNA reads as TGCGCCAGCAGCTTTTATGGCACAGATACGCAGTATTTT.